Listed here is a single T cell receptor (beta chain). Its antigen is unknown. The germline CDR1 and CDR2 sequences are SNHLY and FYNNEI. The CDR3 spans 12 residues. Unmatched junction bases numbered 7, after V lost 8 bases and J lost 8 bases. The data originate from a study of blood T cells in healthy people across ages. Broader study findings: For the donors, CMV status was unknown and possibly confounded expanded clonotype changes.

Primers used in a second PCR of roughly 7 to 12 cycles were a sample-barcoded 5' primer and a J-beta primer mix. Every cDNA molecule carried a tag from a template-switch adaptor bearing 12 random nucleotides. MiXCR, run by TCRdb on the 5' RACE reads, gives a single entry per CDR3 protein. The top ten clones hold about an eighth of a sample with about 1.1 million distinct CDR3 sequences, around two fifths of them seen once. Every sample had a minimum of 6.5 million PBMCs isolated. The material sequenced was blood. The gene calls are TRBV2 and TRBJ1-2, with 8 positions matching TRBD1. The sequence came from a man younger than 35 in good health. CDR3 region: CASQQGVQGYTF. Written as DNA, the CDR3 is TGTGCCAGCCAACAGGGGGTTCAGGGCTACACCTTC.